This passage covers 13 T cell receptor beta chains from one sample sequenced in a study of shared clonotypes between healthy human individuals. Clones were read by immunoSEQ multiplex PCR, and TCRdb kept only the in-frame ones, dropping some. The table lists approximately 400,000 clones, approximately 96% of them singletons. The source material was memory CD8+ T cells sorted from blood. This sample's subset: CD45RO+ cells pooled with CCR7-negative TemRA cells. These receptors all come from a man under 40 in good health.

The gene calls are TRBV5-1 and TRBJ2-1, with 8 bases aligning to TRBD2. Unmatched junction bases numbered 3, after V lost 1 base and J lost 3 bases. This CDR3 region has 15 residues. CDR1 is SGHRS and CDR2 is YFSETQ in the germline V gene. The CDR3 region is CASSLKRGYYNEQFF. CDR3 DNA sequence: TGCGCCAGCAGCTTGAAGCGGGGGTACTACAATGAGCAGTTCTTC. Full variable domain (missing parts from reference TRBV5-1 and TRBJ2-1): KAGVTQTPRYLIKTRGQQVTLSCSPISGHRSVSWYQQTPGQGLQFLFEYFSETQRNKGNFPGRFSGRQFSNSRSEMNVSTLELGDSALYLCASSLKRGYYNEQFFGPGTRLTVL.

The chain is built from TRBV4-1 and TRBJ2-3; D remains unclear. Germline V gene sequence: CDR1 MGHRA, CDR2 YSYEKL. Trimming took off 2 bases at V and 2 bases at J, with 8 bases between the two ends. CDR3 length: 14 amino acids. CDR3 residues: CASSQSSLTDTQYF. CDR3 nucleotide sequence: TGCGCCAGCAGCCAAAGTTCCCTCACAGATACGCAGTATTTT.

This chain connects TRBV7-3 to TRBJ1-5; 8 bases agree with TRBD1. The CDR3 spans 13 residues. The V and J ends lost 7 bases and 4 bases, in that order; junction bases with no gene match: 3. Germline-derived CDR1 and CDR2 are SGHTA and FQGTGA. CDR3 protein: CASNRQGNQPQHF. The CDR3 region has the DNA TGTGCCAGCAACAGACAGGGGAATCAGCCCCAGCATTTT.

This clone was recorded once. The junction departs from germline at one end; a sequencing error may be responsible. The V and J genes are TRBV18 and TRBJ2-1; perhaps TRBD1 as D (6 bases). Germline-derived CDR1 and CDR2 are KGHSH and LQKENI. The CDR3 covers 12 residues. The CDR3 sequence is CASSPQGREQFF. The CDR3, as DNA: TGTGCCAGCTCCCCACAGGGACGAGAGCAGTTCTTC.

In this sample, this clone turned up once. The chain combines TRBV28 with TRBJ2-2; D gene uncertain. Trimming removed 8 bases from V and 4 bases from J, with 14 bases in between. The CDR3 has 14 residues. Germline V lookup: CDR1 MDHEN, CDR2 SYDVKM. The CDR3 loop reads CASLRSPFTGELFF. CDR3 bases: TGTGCCAGCCTACGTTCTCCGTTCACCGGGGAGCTGTTTTTT.

This chain uses TRBV29-1 with TRBJ2-7; the D call may be TRBD1 or TRBD2 (5 bases each). Per germline, CDR1 SQVTM and CDR2 ANQGSEA. This CDR3 region has 14 residues. Trimming cost V 2 bases and J 4 bases, with 15 bases left between them. CDR3 sequence (DNA): TGCAGCGTTGAATCCGGGCTGGGGGTATACGAGCAGTACTTC. Protein: CSVESGLGVYEQYF.

The gene calls are TRBV6-6 and TRBJ1-5; D not resolved. V lost 6 bases, J lost 5 bases, and 11 bases lay in between. The CDR3 extends over 13 amino acids. Germline V gene data show CDR1 as MNHNY and CDR2 as SVGAGI (reference sequence). This CDR3 reads CASSLNDYQPQHF. The CDR3 bases are TGTGCCAGCAGCCTCAACGACTATCAGCCCCAGCATTTT.

This clone appeared a single time. DNA for the CDR3: TGTGCCAGCTCACCGGGACTACCCAAAGCGAACACCGGGGAGCTGTTTTTT. Its protein is CASSPGLPKANTGELFF. The rearrangement uses TRBV18 and TRBJ2-2; 7 nucleotides agree with TRBD2. The V gene's germline CDR1 is KGHSH and CDR2 LQKENI. The V gene end was trimmed by 3 bases and the J gene end by 0 bases; junction bases not matched to a gene: 7. This CDR3 is built from 17 residues.

The gene calls are TRBV5-1 and TRBJ2-3; 10 bases fit TRBD1. The length of the CDR3 is 16 residues. Trimming cost V 4 bases and J 6 bases; bases outside gene matches: 11. CDR1 and CDR2 (germline): SGHRS, YFSETQ. In DNA form, the CDR3 reads TGCGCCAGCAGCAGAGCCGAAGACAGGGGGCGGGATACGCAGTATTTT. Encoded protein: CASSRAEDRGRDTQYF.

The rearrangement joins TRBV5-5 to TRBJ2-1; no reliable D call. Germline V gene sequence: CDR1 SGHKS, CDR2 YYEKEE (reference sequence). The V end was cut by 4 bases, the J end by 9 bases, with 11 bases between. This CDR3 has 12 amino acids. CDR3 amino acids: CASSPVGREQFF. CDR3 DNA sequence: TGTGCCAGCAGCCCTGTGGGCCGTGAGCAGTTCTTC.

The rearrangement uses TRBV5-6 and TRBJ2-7; 9 nucleotides align to TRBD1. V gave up 2 bases and J gave up 4 bases; unmatched junction bases: 4. Germline V gene sequence: CDR1 SGHDT, CDR2 YYEEEE. The CDR3 consists of 14 residues. CDR3 residues: CASSFGTGLYEQYF. In nucleotides, the CDR3 is TGTGCCAGCAGCTTCGGGACAGGGCTATACGAGCAGTACTTC.

The rearrangement links TRBV7-8 to TRBJ2-1, with D possibly being TRBD1 (5 bases). The germline gives CDR1 SGHVS, CDR2 FQNEAQ. This CDR3 region has 14 residues. V gave up 5 bases and J gave up 4 bases, with 12 bases separating them. The CDR3 DNA follows: TGTGCCAGCAGCGAAAGTCCAGGGTACAATGAGCAGTTCTTC. Protein product: CASSESPGYNEQFF.

The gene calls are TRBV7-2 and TRBJ2-3; D remains unclear. Trimming removed 2 bases at V and 4 bases at J, with 13 bases between. The germline V gene encodes CDR1 SGHTA and CDR2 FQGNSA. CDR3 length: 15 amino acids. DNA of the CDR3: TGTGCCAGCAGCTTATCTGGGCTAGTAGCAGATACGCAGTATTTT. Its translation is CASSLSGLVADTQYF.